This T cell receptor (beta chain) originates from a study of glioma-infiltrating T cells after dendritic cell vaccination (dated by TCRdb to about 2016). Looking at the study overall: Of the approximately 15 glioblastoma patients in the cohort, all drawn from Phase I and II dendritic cell vaccination trials, 9 were newly diagnosed and 6 had recurrent disease. Tumor-infiltrating lymphocyte content was quantified and tumor and blood repertoires were compared in dendritic cell-vaccinated glioblastoma patients by deep sequencing of TCR beta CDR3 regions. The vaccine consisted of monocyte-derived dendritic cells cultured approximately seven days with IL-4 and GM-CSF, then pulsed overnight with autologous tumor lysate. Survival after dendritic cell vaccination was correlated with TCR sequencing metrics, including TIL content and tumor-blood repertoire overlap. Patients received autologous tumor lysate-pulsed dendritic cell vaccination between about 2002 and 2013. Each patient got three intradermal injections of the dendritic cell vaccine, spaced at biweekly intervals, in the arm below the axilla. General conclusions and limits of the study: Higher estimated pretreatment TIL content predicted longer time to progression and overall survival after dendritic cell vaccination. No direct relationship between TCR clonality and survival was found, suggesting a diverse polyclonal response may matter. The TCR overlap response model with three groups was called speculative and said to need prospective validation. The cohort was small and heterogeneous, few patients had complete blood and tumor sets, and even fewer had initial-recurrent tumor pairs.

The immunoSEQ assay amplified TCRB CDR3 regions from roughly 2 micrograms of genomic DNA, or from all available DNA when less than that amount was available. Multiplex PCR used 60 forward primers for TCR V beta segments and 13 reverse primers for J beta segments. Synthetic control templates were spiked into each sample at limiting dilution to estimate reads per starting template. Reads of 87 bp were generated by sequencing on the Illumina HiSeq System. Regarding the original processing steps: To remove PCR and sequencing errors, closely related sequences were merged with a nearest neighbor algorithm. TCR overlap was measured as the percentage of unique tumor TCR beta sequences also present in the same patient's peripheral blood. TCRdb provides this immuneACCESS table in a form limited to in-frame rearrangements. Some clones are lacking; in checked studies, under half of them reflect an unresolved V gene, and why the rest are absent is not known. V and J calls and clone size are as listed in that table; D and trimming were resolved from the DNA. The sample table contains about 30,000 clones; only one count was recorded for 90% of them. The top ten hold roughly 2% of the sample.

Based on the germline V gene (reference sequence), the CDR1 and CDR2 sequences are LNHNV and YYDKDF. Trimming at the junction amounts to 0 bases on V and 0 bases on J, and the germline ends lie 20 bases apart. From its cysteine to its phenylalanine, the CDR3 spans 19 amino acids. Only CDR3 DNA is held: 57 bases, read in frame from base 1. A remark on this clone: No antigen is known for it. The record has no base qualities; no much larger clone is one base away.

Patients were selected on the basis of adequate residual fresh-frozen tumor tissue and more than two years of available survival data. Although molecular status otherwise differed among the glioblastoma patients, no patient had an isocitrate dehydrogenase mutation. PBMC were collected before vaccination, two weeks after the third vaccination, and at tumor progression if progression occurred. Genomic DNA was extracted with the Qiagen DNeasy Blood extraction Kit. The origin of this receptor is a human donor with glioblastoma. The sample in question was blood, obtained before dendritic cell vaccination. The chain was built from TRBV15 and TRBJ1-2, with an unclear D gene assignment. Read as DNA, the sequence is TGTGCCACCAGCAGAGATTCCCTAGTCCGGAGTGAGGCTAACTATGGCTACACCTTC. Translation gives CATSRDSLVRSEANYGYTF.